Given below is one TCR beta chain in context. As yet, its antigen is unknown. This record belongs to a study of cytomegalovirus exposure and HLA in healthy donors. Looking at the study overall: Sequencing of about 200 million T cells in an earlier analysis found approximately 120 million unique TCR beta sequences. There were 65 million to 85 million unique TCRs (from HLA-typed donors) in an early data release.

Points from the study as a whole: Indistinguishable V segments, including TRBV6-2 and TRBV6-3, were excluded. One cluster of highly shared sequence variants probably arose as a sequencing artifact.

Germline CDR1 KGHSH, CDR2 LQKENI. With 3 bases removed from V and 2 bases from J, the gap between germline ends came to 19 bases. The CDR3 spans 17 residues. With 60 Vbeta and 13 Jbeta primers, the PCR was carried out. Clones were read by immunoSEQ multiplex PCR, and TCRdb kept only the in-frame ones, dropping some. The sample holds about 190,000 clones, about 87% seen once. The specimen was PBMCs. The chain joins TRBV18 to TRBJ1-1; D is unclear. This receptor was identified in a woman aged 18-29 years in good health and CMV-seronegative. The CDR3 coding sequence is TGTGCCAGCTCACCGCCGAGGGCAGGCCAACCTAACACTGAAGCTTTCTTT. Its translation is CASSPPRAGQPNTEAFF.